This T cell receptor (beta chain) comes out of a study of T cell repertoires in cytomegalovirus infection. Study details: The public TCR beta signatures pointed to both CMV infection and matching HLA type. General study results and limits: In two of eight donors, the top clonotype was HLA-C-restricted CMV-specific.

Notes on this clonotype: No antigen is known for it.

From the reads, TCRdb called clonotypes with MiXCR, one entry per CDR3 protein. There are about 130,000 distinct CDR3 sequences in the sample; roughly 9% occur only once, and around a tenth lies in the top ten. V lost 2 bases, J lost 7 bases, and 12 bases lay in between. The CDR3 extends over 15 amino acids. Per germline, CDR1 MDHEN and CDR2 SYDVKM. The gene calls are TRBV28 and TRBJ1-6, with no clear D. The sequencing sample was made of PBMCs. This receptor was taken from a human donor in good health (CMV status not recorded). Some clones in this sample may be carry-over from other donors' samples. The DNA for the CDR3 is TGTGCCAGCAGTTTAGCCCGAATGGAAAATTCACCCCTCCACTTT. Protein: CASSLARMENSPLHF.